The clone carrying this TCR beta chain was recorded many times. The data stem from a study of T cells in Graves' hyperthyroidism and ophthalmopathy. There are 13 residues in the CDR3. Trimming left V 4 bases short and J 3 bases short, with 9 bases between. TCR beta CDR3 sequences were amplified from RNA transcripts. With the HTBI primer set, the TCR CDR3 went through a first round of RT-PCR. TCRdb redid the calling of the multiplex PCR reads with MiXCR, one entry per CDR3 protein. The sample has 350,000 to 400,000 distinct CDR3 sequences, just under 15% seen once. Graves' hyperthyroidism showing no ophthalmopathy progression within 18 months was considered stable. Hyperthyroidism was newly diagnosed in patients aged 18 to 65 (duration under 2 months).

Specimen: blood. V and J are TRBV12-3 or TRBV12-4 and TRBJ1-1; D is ambiguous. This TCR was recovered from a woman between 25 and 40 years old with Graves' hyperthyroidism. The CDR3 protein is CASSSSVHTEAFF. In DNA, the CDR3 is TGTGCCAGCAGTTCATCAGTTCACACTGAAGCTTTCTTT.